This note documents a single TCR beta chain sequence. This entry belongs to a study of long-term antiretroviral therapy in people with HIV. The CDR3 sequence is 11 residues long. Per germline, CDR1 MDHEN and CDR2 SYDVKM. V dropped 7 bases and J dropped 9 bases, with 10 bases sitting between them. Survey level was the resolution at which the v3.0 immunoSEQ assay ran. Method: immunoSEQ multiplex PCR; TCRdb's copy keeps in-frame clones and lacks some. The data contain roughly 17,000 clones, around four fifths of them singletons. The receptor comes from a man aged 18 to 30 with HIV. Sequencing used unsorted PBMCs, obtained 0.3 years after starting antiretroviral therapy. The rearrangement links TRBV28 to TRBJ1-5; D is unresolved. The CDR3 here is CASTNPGPQHF. The CDR3 nucleotides are TGTGCCAGCACCAATCCCGGGCCCCAGCATTTT.